The next 20 T cell receptor beta chains were all read from a single sample in a study of early T cells in non-severe SARS-CoV-2 infection. TCRdb called the 5' RACE reads again in MiXCR, with one record for every CDR3 protein. Of fewer than 30,000 distinct CDR3 sequences detected, about 10% appear once; the ten largest clones hold roughly 15%. Input material: whole blood. The receptors stem from an adult who was a healthcare worker with PCR-confirmed SARS-CoV-2 infection or an uninfected control (not recorded which).

This clonotype showed up many times. This rearrangement joins TRBV20-1 to TRBJ1-1; a possible D gene is TRBD1 (6 bases). V lost 2 bases, J lost 1 base, and 11 bases lay in between. The CDR3 extends over 14 amino acids. The germline CDR1 and CDR2 sequences are DFQATT and SNEGSKA (reference sequence). This chain's CDR3 is CSARRRQENTEAFF. The CDR3 DNA reads as TGCAGTGCTAGACGGAGACAGGAGAACACTGAAGCTTTCTTT.

This clonotype was seen more than once but under ten times. The chain recombines TRBV29-1 with TRBJ2-2; D call uncertain. V lost 5 bases to trimming and J lost 6 bases, with 7 bases between them. The CDR3 is made up of 11 amino acids. The germline V gene encodes CDR1 SQVTM and CDR2 ANQGSEA. CDR3 in amino acids: CSVRGPGELFF. CDR3 coding DNA: TGCAGCGTTCGTGGGCCCGGGGAGCTGTTTTTT.

This clonotype was observed at least ten times. The chain links TRBV12-3 or TRBV12-4 to TRBJ2-1, with D perhaps given as TRBD1 or TRBD2 (5 bases each). V gave up 2 bases and J gave up 6 bases, with 11 bases separating them. The CDR3 runs 14 residues. CDR3 protein: CASSLFGGFNEQFF. CDR3 DNA: TGTGCCAGCAGTTTATTTGGGGGTTTCAATGAGCAGTTCTTC.

This clonotype was observed at least ten times. One end of the junction varies from germline; a read error may be responsible. The CDR3, as DNA: TGTGCCAGCGGCTTACCTAACACTGAAGCTTTCTTT. Translated, it gives CASGLPNTEAFF. The rearrangement links TRBV7-3 to TRBJ1-1; D gene uncertain. The germline V gene encodes CDR1 SGHTA and CDR2 FQGTGA. This CDR3 comprises 12 residues.

This clonotype was recorded many times. The chain joins TRBV19 to TRBJ1-2, with D unresolved. Trimming stripped 3 bases from V and 4 bases from J, with 18 bases between. Germline lookup yields CDR1 LNHDA and CDR2 SQIVND (reference sequence). This CDR3 spans 16 amino acids. CDR3 loop: CASSMASQRVIYGYTF. The CDR3 coding sequence is TGTGCCAGTAGTATGGCCAGCCAAAGGGTGATCTATGGCTACACCTTC.

This clonotype has a handful of counts. The J gene is TRBJ1-5, the V gene TRBV15; no clear D gene. The ends were cut back, 7 bases at V and 1 base at J, with 14 bases in the middle. CDR1 and CDR2 (germline): LNHNV, YYDKDF (reference sequence). The CDR3 contains 15 residues. CDR3: CATTAKYISNQPQHF. CDR3 nucleotides: TGTGCCACCACAGCCAAATATATCAGCAATCAGCCCCAGCATTTT.

This clonotype was seen repeatedly, ten times or more. V gene TRBV6-5 combines with J gene TRBJ2-7; 9 positions match TRBD1. Germline V gives CDR1 MNHEY, CDR2 SVGAGI. CDR3 length: 17 amino acids. Trimming cost V 6 bases and J 8 bases; bases outside gene matches: 20. The CDR3 spells CASSPRPPGQGGTKQYF. The CDR3 DNA follows: TGTGCCAGCAGCCCAAGACCGCCGGGACAGGGAGGTACGAAGCAGTACTTC.

At least ten counts were recorded for this clonotype. This chain links TRBV3-1 with TRBJ2-3, with 9 positions matching TRBD2. This CDR3 comprises 16 residues. Germline V lookup: CDR1 LGHDT, CDR2 YNNKEL (reference sequence). J was trimmed by 2 bases and V by 5 bases; bases with no gene match: 8. CDR3 coding DNA: TGTGCCAGCAGCTTGCTAGCGGGGCGTAACACAGATACGCAGTATTTT. Its translation is CASSLLAGRNTDTQYF.

V gene TRBV7-3 combines with J gene TRBJ2-1; the D call may be TRBD1 or TRBD2 (6 bases each). Germline CDR1 SGHTA, CDR2 FQGTGA. The length of the CDR3 is 15 residues. V lost 2 bases, J lost 4 bases, and 12 bases lay in between. CDR3 nucleotides: TGTGCCAGCAGCTTAGGTGGGGGGCTTTACAATGAGCAGTTCTTC. Protein product: CASSLGGGLYNEQFF.

This clonotype was recorded at least ten times. V gene TRBV6-2 or TRBV6-3 combines with J gene TRBJ1-1; D possibly corresponds to TRBD1 (6 bases). The CDR3 covers 13 residues. Germline V lookup: CDR1 MNHEY, CDR2 SVGEGT. Trimming left V 7 bases short and J 1 base short, with 10 bases between. The CDR3 region is CASTVTGNTEAFF. The CDR3 nucleotides read TGTGCCAGCACCGTGACAGGGAACACTGAAGCTTTCTTT.

This clonotype turned up a few times. The V call is TRBV29-1, the J call TRBJ1-6, with 7 bases lining up with TRBD1. After removal of 7 bases from V and 5 bases from J, the junction contained 5 bases not matched to a gene. The CDR3 contains 13 residues. The germline CDR1 and CDR2 sequences are SQVTM and ANQGSEA. The CDR3 DNA reads TGCAGCGCCAGACAGGGTGATAATTCACCCCTCCACTTT. Its translation: CSARQGDNSPLHF.

This clonotype was observed at least ten times. The junction and the germline gene differ at one end; a read error may be behind it. The V gene is TRBV7-7, the J gene TRBJ2-5; 10 bases match TRBD1. From germline, CDR1 is SSHAT and CDR2 FNYEAQ (reference sequence). The CDR3 is 16 residues long. CDR3 protein: CASSLDWDRGQETQYF. In DNA, the CDR3 is TGTGCTAGCAGCTTAGATTGGGACAGGGGACAAGAGACCCAGTACTTC.

The chain is built from TRBV6-6 and TRBJ1-5; D remains unclear. Trimming stripped 2 bases from V and 5 bases from J, with 10 bases between. Germline V gives CDR1 MNHNY, CDR2 SVGAGI (reference sequence). This CDR3 is built from 14 residues. In nucleotides, the CDR3 is TGTGCCAGCAGTTACAGGGAGTATTATCAGCCCCAGCATTTT. This translates into CASSYREYYQPQHF.

This clonotype was counted between two and nine times. The chain links TRBV18 to TRBJ2-2; D is unresolved. V dropped 5 bases and J dropped 6 bases, with 10 bases sitting between them. This CDR3 contains 13 residues. Germline V gene sequence: CDR1 KGHSH, CDR2 LQKENI. The CDR3 sequence is CASSTDQAGELFF. The CDR3 DNA sequence: TGTGCCAGCTCAACTGACCAAGCCGGGGAGCTGTTTTTT.

This clonotype was observed at least ten times. The chain carries TRBV6-2 or TRBV6-3 and TRBJ2-2; weak D call: TRBD1 (6 bases). The CDR3 covers 15 residues. Germline V CDR1 and CDR2: MNHEY, SVGEGT. Trimming pared 6 bases from V and 1 base from J, leaving 12 bases between. The CDR3 DNA reads as TGTGCCAGCAGACCCCCGACAGGGAACACCGGGGAGCTGTTTTTT. Translating gives CASRPPTGNTGELFF.

This sequence joins TRBV3-2 and TRBJ1-1; TRBD1, as called in the table, went unchecked against the DNA. TRBV3-2 is a recognized pseudogene. This CDR3 spans 15 amino acids. The CDR3 DNA is TGTGCCAGCAGCCCGATCACAGGGGTGAACACTGAAGCTTTCTTT. Residues: CASSPITGVNTEAFF.

This clonotype came up many times. This chain connects TRBV29-1 to TRBJ1-2; 7 bases fit TRBD1. The ends lost 7 bases at V and 5 bases at J; junction bases unmatched: 7. CDR3 length: 12 residues. Germline V gene lookup returns CDR1 SQVTM and CDR2 ANQGSEA. CDR3 sequence: CSDRTGAYGYTF. In nucleotides, the CDR3 is TGCAGCGACCGTACAGGGGCGTATGGCTACACCTTC.

This clonotype was recorded many times. This chain connects TRBV20-1 to TRBJ2-2; D may be TRBD2 (5 bases). CDR3 length equals 13 residues. Germline loops: CDR1 DFQATT, CDR2 SNEGSKA (reference sequence). The V gene lost 2 bases and the J gene lost 5 bases, with 9 bases spanning the gap. The CDR3 DNA is TGCAGTGCTAGATGGCTAGCAACCGGGGAGCTGTTTTTT. Protein product: CSARWLATGELFF.

This clonotype was found many times. The rearrangement links TRBV7-6 to TRBJ1-5; D is perhaps TRBD1 (6 bases). Germline V gene data show CDR1 as SGHVS and CDR2 as FNYEAQ. V lost 5 bases and J 5 bases, leaving 13 bases between the germline ends. This CDR3 spans 14 amino acids. The DNA for the CDR3 is TGTGCCAGCAGCCCCTCTAACAGGGATCAGCCCCAGCATTTT. Residues: CASSPSNRDQPQHF.

This clonotype showed up many times. V is TRBV7-2 and J is TRBJ2-3; the D is unclear. Per the germline V gene, CDR1 is SGHTA and CDR2 is FQGNSA. There are 12 residues in the CDR3. The ends were cut back, 5 bases at V and 3 bases at J, with 6 bases in the middle. For the CDR3, the DNA is TGTGCCAGCAGCCATCTAACAGATACGCAGTATTTT. It specifies CASSHLTDTQYF.